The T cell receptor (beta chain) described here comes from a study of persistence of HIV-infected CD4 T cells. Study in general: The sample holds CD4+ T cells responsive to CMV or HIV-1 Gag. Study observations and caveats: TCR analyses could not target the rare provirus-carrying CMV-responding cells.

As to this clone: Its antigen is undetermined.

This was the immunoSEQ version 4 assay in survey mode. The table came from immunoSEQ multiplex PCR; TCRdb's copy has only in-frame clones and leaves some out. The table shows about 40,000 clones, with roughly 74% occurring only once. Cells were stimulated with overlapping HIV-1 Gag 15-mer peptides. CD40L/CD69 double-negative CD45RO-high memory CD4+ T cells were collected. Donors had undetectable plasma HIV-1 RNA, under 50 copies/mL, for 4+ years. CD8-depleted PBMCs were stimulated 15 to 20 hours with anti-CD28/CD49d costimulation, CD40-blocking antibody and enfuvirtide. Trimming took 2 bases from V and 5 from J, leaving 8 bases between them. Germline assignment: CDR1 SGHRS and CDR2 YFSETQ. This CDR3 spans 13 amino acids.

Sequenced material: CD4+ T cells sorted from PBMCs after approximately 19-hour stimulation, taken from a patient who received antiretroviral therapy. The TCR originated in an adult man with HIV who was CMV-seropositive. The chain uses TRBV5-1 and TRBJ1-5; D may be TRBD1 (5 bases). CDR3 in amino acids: CASSLMGDQPQHF. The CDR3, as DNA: TGCGCCAGCAGCTTAATGGGGGATCAGCCCCAGCATTTT.